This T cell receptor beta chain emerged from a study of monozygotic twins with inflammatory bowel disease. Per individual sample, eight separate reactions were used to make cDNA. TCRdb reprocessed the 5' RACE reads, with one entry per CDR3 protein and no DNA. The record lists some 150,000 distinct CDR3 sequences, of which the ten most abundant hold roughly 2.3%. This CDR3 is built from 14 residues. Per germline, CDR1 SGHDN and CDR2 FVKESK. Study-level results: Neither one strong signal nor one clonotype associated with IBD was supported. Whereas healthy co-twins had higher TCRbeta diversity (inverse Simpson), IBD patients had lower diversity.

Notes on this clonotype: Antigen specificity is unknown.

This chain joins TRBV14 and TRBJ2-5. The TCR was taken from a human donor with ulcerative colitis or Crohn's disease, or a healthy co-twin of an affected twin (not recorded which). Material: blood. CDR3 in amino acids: CASSHDAYQETQYF.